Here is one T cell receptor (beta chain) with its context. The target antigen is unknown. The V segment lost 6 bases and the J segment 9 bases; nucleotides outside the gene matches: 14. The CDR3 is 15 amino acids. CDR1 and CDR2 from the germline V gene are SGHVS and FNYEAQ. Only in-frame clones appear in the TCRdb table, and some are missing; sequencing was by immunoSEQ multiplex PCR. The table has 90,000 to 110,000 clones, 91% seen once. The entry originates in a study of T cell responses to AZD1222 COVID-19 vaccine. Whole-study findings and limits: Most donors were white British, females outnumbered males, and clonal diversity was possibly underestimated. An increase in Spike-specific TCR breadth and depth was observed after two AZD1222 doses. Only a handful of people who got AZD1222 tested seropositive at baseline. Vaccine-associated CD4 TCRs spanned spike, dominant at 160-218 and 743-854.

Here the sequenced sample was peripheral blood, taken on day 0 of AZD1222 vaccination. This clonotype was sampled from an adult in good health. The genes are TRBV7-6 and TRBJ2-1; 7 bases match TRBD1. The CDR3 DNA is TGTGCCAGCAGATTGACAGGGAACGGGCGGAGTGAGCAGTTCTTC. Its protein is CASRLTGNGRSEQFF.